This TCR beta chain was captured in a study of Ad26.COV2.S vaccination and SARS-CoV-2 variants. Overall study findings and caveats: Similar non-spike TCR breadth was seen in vaccine and placebo recipients.

Described treatment: about 20 received Ad26.COV2.S at low or high dose, single or two shots; about 5 received placebo; per-sample allocation not given. At day 63 after the first vaccine or placebo injection, samples were drawn. Germline CDR1 SGHNT, CDR2 YYREEE (reference sequence). This CDR3 contains 17 residues. V gave up 0 bases and J gave up 0 bases, with 10 bases separating them. Measured with immunoSEQ multiplex PCR; TCRdb has only the in-frame clones, and not every one. The sample lists hundreds of thousands of clones, approximately 90% occurring once. On this clone itself: What it binds is unknown.

The source was peripheral blood, collected in a trial of Ad26.COV2.S vaccine versus placebo. The rearrangement uses TRBV5-4 and TRBJ2-6, with a tentative D call TRBD1 (6 bases). The receptor was derived from a person between 18 and 65 years old who received the Ad26.COV2.S COVID-19 vaccine or a placebo. The CDR3 DNA reads TGTGCCAGCAGCTTGGGGACAGACTCCTCTGGGGCCAACGTCCTGACTTTC. This gives the protein CASSLGTDSSGANVLTF. Supplemented by reference TRBV5-4 and TRBJ2-6, the full variable domain reads ETGVTQSPTHLIKTRGQQVTLRCSSQSGHNTVSWYQQALGQGPQFIFQYYREEENGRGNFPPRFSGLQFPNYSSELNVNALELDDSALYLCASSLGTDSSGANVLTFGAGSRLTVL.